This T cell receptor beta chain was recovered during a study of blood T cell repertoires in COVID-19. Study information: In each case, the material was cDNA or gDNA derived from T cells, B-cell-depleted T cells, or PBMCs.

V shed 5 bases and J shed 5 bases, with 9 bases lying between them. The CDR3 spans 13 residues. The germline V gene encodes CDR1 MNHEY and CDR2 SMNVEV (reference sequence). Some clones are missing from TCRdb's copy, which holds only in-frame ones; the method was immunoSEQ multiplex PCR. The sample contains 320,000 or so clones, around 85% of which appear only once. The rearrangement joins TRBV27 to TRBJ1-4; D gene unclear. This receptor was taken from a woman aged 25 to 39 who had been exposed to COVID-19. The sample comprised PBMCs or T cells enriched from blood (not recorded which). The CDR3 protein is CASSPRRNEKLFF. The CDR3 nucleotides are TGTGCCAGCAGTCCACGGAGGAATGAAAAACTGTTTTTT.